The 6 T cell receptor beta chains below were found in one sample sequenced in a study of T cells in tuberculosis. Assay: immunoSEQ multiplex PCR; the TCRdb copy retains only in-frame clones and omits some. The sample carries about 9,200 clones, just under 95% recorded once. Sequenced: PBMCs. These receptors were taken from an adult with tuberculosis.

This chain joins TRBV27 and TRBJ1-2; 10 bases agree with TRBD1. The V gene's germline CDR1 is MNHEY and CDR2 SMNVEV (reference sequence). The CDR3 has 15 amino acids. Trimming at V came to 5 bases and at J to 4 bases, leaving 7 bases not matched to a gene. As DNA, the CDR3 is TGTGCCAGCAGTCCCGGGACAGGGGCGGGCTATGGCTACACCTTC. Its protein is CASSPGTGAGYGYTF.

The chain uses TRBV6-5 and TRBJ1-5, with D perhaps matching TRBD1 (5 bases). The V end was cut by 5 bases, the J end by 3 bases, with 11 bases between. Germline V gives CDR1 MNHEY, CDR2 SVGAGI. The CDR3 is 14 amino acids. CDR3 in amino acids: CASSRQSLNQPQHF. In DNA form, the CDR3 reads TGTGCCAGCAGTCGACAGTCGCTCAATCAGCCCCAGCATTTT.

The rearrangement uses TRBV7-8 and TRBJ1-4, with 10 bases aligning to TRBD1. Germline V CDR1 and CDR2: SGHVS, FQNEAQ. V trimming: 4 bases; J trimming: 11 bases; junction bases outside the gene matches: 10. The CDR3 length is 15 residues. This CDR3 reads CASSSGTGDLRKLFF. The CDR3 nucleotides read TGTGCCAGCAGCTCCGGGACAGGGGATCTGCGGAAACTGTTTTTT.

The V gene is TRBV5-1, the J gene TRBJ2-1; 9 nucleotides match TRBD2. The length of the CDR3 is 15 residues. Germline V CDR1 and CDR2: SGHRS, YFSETQ. The trim removed 3 bases at V and 5 bases at J, leaving 6 bases unmatched. CDR3 sequence reads: CASSWSGGTHNEQFF. CDR3 sequence (DNA): TGCGCCAGCAGCTGGAGCGGGGGGACCCACAATGAGCAGTTCTTC.

The chain carries TRBV4-1 and TRBJ2-5, with 12 positions matching TRBD1. The CDR3 length is 16 residues. V lost 5 bases, J lost 4 bases, and 8 bases stayed unmatched. Germline values: CDR1 MGHRA, CDR2 YSYEKL. CDR3 amino acids: CASSKPGTGGVETQYF. The CDR3 nucleotides read TGCGCCAGCAGCAAACCCGGGACAGGGGGCGTAGAGACCCAGTACTTC.

The rearrangement links TRBV5-1 to TRBJ2-7; tentatively, D is TRBD1 (6 bases). V lost 3 bases to trimming and J lost 3 bases, with 10 bases between them. Germline assignment: CDR1 SGHRS and CDR2 YFSETQ. This CDR3 is built from 13 residues. The CDR3 nucleotides are TGCGCCAGCAGCTCCGGGACAAACTACGAGCAGTACTTC. This gives the protein CASSSGTNYEQYF.